Listed below are T cell receptor beta chains from one sample, sequenced in a study of response to subunit inactivated influenza vaccine. TCRdb independently ran MiXCR on the RT-PCR reads; one entry per CDR3 protein. Among hundreds of thousands of distinct CDR3 sequences listed, less than 20% were seen once. The material sequenced was PBMCs from blood, taken roughly 5 days after vaccination. These receptors were taken from a man aged 50 or older who received an inactivated influenza vaccine. Each CDR3 is given with its conserved first and last residue. The D gene is left open where the match is weak. Not every row has a clone size; where given, it reads once, few, many or a size class.

>few|TRBD1|TRBJ1-2|TRBV5-1
CASSDGTGARKYGYTF
TGCGCCAGCAGCGACGGGACAGGGGCCCGAAAGTATGGCTACACCTTC
>few|TRBD1|TRBJ2-5|TRBV9
CASSGEDRWRETQYF
TGTGCCAGCAGCGGAGAGGACAGGTGGAGGGAGACCCAGTACTTC
>.|.|TRBJ2-2|TRBV2
CASRADYTGELFF
TGTGCCAGCAGGGCAGACTACACCGGGGAGCTGTTTTTT
>.|TRBD2|TRBJ2-5|TRBV6-2/TRBV6-3
CASQSLNGLAGEIQETQYF
TGTGCCAGCCAGTCTCTAAATGGTCTAGCGGGGGAGATCCAAGAGACCCAGTACTTC
>few|TRBD1|TRBJ2-2|TRBV20-1
CSAQGVGRELFF
TGCAGTGCCCAGGGGGTGGGACGGGAGCTGTTTTTT
>few|TRBD2|TRBJ2-7|TRBV12-3/TRBV12-4
CASSGGSSGIYEQYF
TGTGCCAGCAGTGGGGGCTCTAGCGGGATCTACGAGCAGTACTTC
>few|TRBD1|TRBJ1-2|TRBV10-3
CAISDLTGGPYGYTF
TGTGCCATCAGTGATCTGACAGGGGGTCCCTATGGCTACACCTTC
>.|.|TRBJ1-1|TRBV5-5
CASSYISRGMNTEAFF
TGTGCCAGCAGCTATATCTCTCGGGGCATGAACACTGAAGCTTTCTTT
>.|TRBD1|TRBJ2-3|TRBV11-2
CASSQPRGRADTQYF
TGTGCCAGCAGTCAACCCAGGGGGCGCGCAGATACGCAGTATTTT
>few|.|TRBJ1-3|TRBV20-1
CSARDLLRSGNTIYF
TGCAGTGCTAGAGATCTTCTACGCTCTGGAAACACCATATATTTT
>.|TRBD2|TRBJ2-2|TRBV19
CASSEGLAGRPDTGELFF
TGTGCCAGTAGTGAGGGACTAGCGGGACGACCCGACACCGGGGAGCTGTTTTTT
>.|.|TRBJ2-1|TRBV11-3
CASSSIASEQFF
TGTGCCAGCAGCTCTATAGCCTCCGAGCAGTTCTTC
>.|TRBD1|TRBJ2-7|TRBV10-3
CAIRAGTGSYEQYF
TGTGCCATCAGAGCCGGGACAGGGTCCTACGAGCAGTACTTC
>few|.|TRBJ2-5|TRBV27
CASSLFSTSETQYF
TGTGCCAGCAGTTTATTCTCTACATCAGAGACCCAGTACTTC
>.|.|TRBJ2-1|TRBV6-5
CASSYSTVYNEQFF
TGTGCCAGCAGTTACTCGACGGTTTACAATGAGCAGTTCTTC